This TCR beta chain was recovered during a study of T cell repertoires in cytomegalovirus infection (dated by TCRdb to between 2018 and 2021). For context, the study as a whole: The HLA type of each donor mattered for the analysis, because public TCR beta signatures pointed to carriage of CMV infection along with the matching HLA type. The research as a whole found: The ex vivo response was dominated by HLA-C-restricted CMV-specific TCR beta clonotypes, and the single most frequent clonotype in two of eight donors was supplied by these HLA-C-restricted clonotypes. Carriers of CMV infection plus the relevant HLA type were discriminated by the cumulative frequency of public TCR beta family members in the study cohort and in an independent roughly 320-donor cohort.

The instrument given in TCRdb is Illumina HiSeq 1500. Clones were called with MiXCR by TCRdb after fastp trimmed the public reads at Q25, and only in-frame beta chains were retained. Entries that share a CDR3 protein sequence are merged under the most common genes and DNA. This sample gives roughly 240,000 distinct CDR3 sequences in total; 6% to 8% of them show up just once. Under 7% of the sample is in the top ten clones. In its sample, this clonotype was seen many times. The clone's antigen remains unknown. Base qualities are not at hand, and no much larger clone is one base apart. V is clipped by 2 bases and J by 2 bases, and the sequence between their germline boundaries is 7 bases long. The germline V gene sets CDR1 to MDHEN and CDR2 to SYDVKM. Including the terminal cysteine and phenylalanine, the CDR3 comprises 14 residues. Only CDR3 DNA is held: 42 bases, read in frame from base 1.

The sequenced sample consisted of PBMCs. The source of this sequence is a human donor in good health (CMV status not recorded). Some clones in this sample may be carry-over from other donors' samples. Rearrangement joined TRBV28 to TRBJ1-5, with no confidently assigned D gene. Here is the DNA: TGTGCCAGCAGTTTAGGGTACGGCAATCAGCCCCAGCATTTT. Its amino acids are CASSLGYGNQPQHF.